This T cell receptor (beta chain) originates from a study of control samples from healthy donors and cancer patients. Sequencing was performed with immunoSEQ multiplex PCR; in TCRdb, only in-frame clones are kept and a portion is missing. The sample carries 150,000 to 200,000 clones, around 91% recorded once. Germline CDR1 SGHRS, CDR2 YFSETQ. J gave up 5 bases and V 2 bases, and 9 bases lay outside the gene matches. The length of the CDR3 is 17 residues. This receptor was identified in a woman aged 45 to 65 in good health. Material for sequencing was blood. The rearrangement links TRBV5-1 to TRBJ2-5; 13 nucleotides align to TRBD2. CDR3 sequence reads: CASSFLRTSGSWETQYF. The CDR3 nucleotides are TGCGCCAGCAGCTTTCTTAGGACTAGCGGGAGTTGGGAGACCCAGTACTTC. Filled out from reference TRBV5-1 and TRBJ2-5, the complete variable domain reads KAGVTQTPRYLIKTRGQQVTLSCSPISGHRSVSWYQQTPGQGLQFLFEYFSETQRNKGNFPGRFSGRQFSNSRSEMNVSTLELGDSALYLCASSFLRTSGSWETQYFGPGTRLLVL.